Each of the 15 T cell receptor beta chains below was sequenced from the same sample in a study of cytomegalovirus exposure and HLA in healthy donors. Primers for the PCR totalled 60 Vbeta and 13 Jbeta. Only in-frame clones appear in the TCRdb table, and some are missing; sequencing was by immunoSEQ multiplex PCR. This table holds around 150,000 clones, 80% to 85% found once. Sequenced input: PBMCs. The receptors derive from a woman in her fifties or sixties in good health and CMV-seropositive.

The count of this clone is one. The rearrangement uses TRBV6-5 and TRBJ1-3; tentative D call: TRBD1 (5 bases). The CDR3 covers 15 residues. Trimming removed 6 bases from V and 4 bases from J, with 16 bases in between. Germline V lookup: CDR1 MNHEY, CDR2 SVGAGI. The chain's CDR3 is CASSPFAGPGNTIYF. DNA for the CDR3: TGTGCCAGCAGCCCCTTCGCAGGGCCAGGAAACACCATATATTTT.

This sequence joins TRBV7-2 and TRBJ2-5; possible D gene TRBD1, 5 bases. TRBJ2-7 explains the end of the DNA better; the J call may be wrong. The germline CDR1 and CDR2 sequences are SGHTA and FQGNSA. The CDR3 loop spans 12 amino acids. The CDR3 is CASSRRGYEQYF. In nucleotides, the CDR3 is TGTGCCAGCAGCCGAAGGGGCTACGAGCAGTACTTC.

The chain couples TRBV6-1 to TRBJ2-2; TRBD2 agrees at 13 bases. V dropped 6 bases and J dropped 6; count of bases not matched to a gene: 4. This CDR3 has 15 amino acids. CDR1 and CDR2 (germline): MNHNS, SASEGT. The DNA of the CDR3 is TGTGCCAGCAGCACACTAGCGGGGGGGCCCGGGGAGCTGTTTTTT. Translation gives CASSTLAGGPGELFF.

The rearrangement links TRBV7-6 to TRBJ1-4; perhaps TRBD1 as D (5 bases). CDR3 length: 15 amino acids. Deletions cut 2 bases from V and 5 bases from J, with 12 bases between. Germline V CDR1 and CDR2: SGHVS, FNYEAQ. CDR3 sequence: CASSLSGPSNEKLFF. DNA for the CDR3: TGTGCCAGCAGCTTATCAGGGCCCTCGAATGAAAAACTGTTTTTT.

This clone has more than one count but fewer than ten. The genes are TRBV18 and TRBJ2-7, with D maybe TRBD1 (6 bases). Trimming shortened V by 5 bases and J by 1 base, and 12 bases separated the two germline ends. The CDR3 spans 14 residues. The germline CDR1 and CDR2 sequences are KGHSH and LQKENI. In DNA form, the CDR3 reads TGTGCCAGCTCATCGAGACAGGTATCCTACGAGCAGTACTTC. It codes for CASSSRQVSYEQYF.

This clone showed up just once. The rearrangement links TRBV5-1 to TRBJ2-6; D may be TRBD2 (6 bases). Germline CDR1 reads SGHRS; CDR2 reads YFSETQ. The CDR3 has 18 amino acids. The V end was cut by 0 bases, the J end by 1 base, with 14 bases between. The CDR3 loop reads CASSLATGEMSGANVLTF. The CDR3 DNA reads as TGCGCCAGCAGCTTGGCCACGGGGGAGATGTCTGGGGCCAACGTCCTGACTTTC.

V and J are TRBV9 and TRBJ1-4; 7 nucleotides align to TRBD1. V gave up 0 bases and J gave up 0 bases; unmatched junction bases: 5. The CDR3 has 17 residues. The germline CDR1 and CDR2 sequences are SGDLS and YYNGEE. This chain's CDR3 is CASSVGDSRATNEKLFF. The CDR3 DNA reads TGTGCCAGCAGCGTAGGGGACAGCCGTGCAACTAATGAAAAACTGTTTTTT.

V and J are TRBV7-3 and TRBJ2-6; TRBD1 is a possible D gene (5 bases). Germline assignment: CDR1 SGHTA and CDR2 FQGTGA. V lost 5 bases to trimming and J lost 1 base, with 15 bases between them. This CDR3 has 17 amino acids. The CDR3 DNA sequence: TGTGCCAGCAGCCCCAGACAGCTACAATCTGGGGCCAACGTCCTGACTTTC. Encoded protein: CASSPRQLQSGANVLTF.

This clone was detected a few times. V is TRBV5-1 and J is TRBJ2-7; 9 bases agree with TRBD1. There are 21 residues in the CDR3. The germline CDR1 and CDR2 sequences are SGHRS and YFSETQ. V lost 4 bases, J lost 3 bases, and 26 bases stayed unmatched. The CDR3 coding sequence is TGCGCCAGCAGCCTCAATCCCGGGACAGGGTTTGGACTAGGTGGGGGCTACGAGCAGTACTTC. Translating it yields CASSLNPGTGFGLGGGYEQYF.

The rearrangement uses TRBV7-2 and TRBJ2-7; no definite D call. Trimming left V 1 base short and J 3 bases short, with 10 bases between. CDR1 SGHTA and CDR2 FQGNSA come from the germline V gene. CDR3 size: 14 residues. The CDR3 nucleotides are TGTGCCAGCAGCTTAGTTACCGGGTTCTACGAGCAGTACTTC. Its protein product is CASSLVTGFYEQYF.

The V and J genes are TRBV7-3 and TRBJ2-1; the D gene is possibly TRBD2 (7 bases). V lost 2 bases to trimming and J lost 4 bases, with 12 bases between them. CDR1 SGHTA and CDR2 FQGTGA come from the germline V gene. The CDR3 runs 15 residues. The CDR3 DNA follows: TGTGCCAGCAGCTTATGGGGGGGCGGGTACAATGAGCAGTTCTTC. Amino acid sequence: CASSLWGGGYNEQFF.

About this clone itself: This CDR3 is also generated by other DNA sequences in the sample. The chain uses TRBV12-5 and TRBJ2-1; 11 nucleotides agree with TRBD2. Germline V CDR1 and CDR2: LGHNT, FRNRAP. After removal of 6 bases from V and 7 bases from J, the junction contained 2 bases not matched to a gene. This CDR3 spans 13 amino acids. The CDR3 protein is CASGLAGVNEQFF. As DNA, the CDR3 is TGTGCTAGTGGACTAGCGGGAGTTAATGAGCAGTTCTTC. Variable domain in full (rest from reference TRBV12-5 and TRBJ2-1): DARVTQTPRHKVTEMGQEVTMRCQPILGHNTVFWYRQTMMQGLELLAYFRNRAPLDDSGMPKDRFSAEMPDATLATLKIQPSEPRDSAVYFCASGLAGVNEQFFGPGTRLTVL.

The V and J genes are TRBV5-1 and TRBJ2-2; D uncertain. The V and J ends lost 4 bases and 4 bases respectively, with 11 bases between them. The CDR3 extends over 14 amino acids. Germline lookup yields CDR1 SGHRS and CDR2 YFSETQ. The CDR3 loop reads CASSPFSLTGELFF. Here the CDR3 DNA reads TGCGCCAGCAGCCCCTTTTCTCTCACCGGGGAGCTGTTTTTT.

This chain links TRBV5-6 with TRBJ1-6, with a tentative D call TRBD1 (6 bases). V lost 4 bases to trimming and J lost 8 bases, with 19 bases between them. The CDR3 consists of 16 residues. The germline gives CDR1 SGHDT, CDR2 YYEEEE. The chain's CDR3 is CASSPRTAGGHSPLHF. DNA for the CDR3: TGTGCCAGCAGCCCTCGGACAGCTGGTGGTCATTCACCCCTCCACTTT.

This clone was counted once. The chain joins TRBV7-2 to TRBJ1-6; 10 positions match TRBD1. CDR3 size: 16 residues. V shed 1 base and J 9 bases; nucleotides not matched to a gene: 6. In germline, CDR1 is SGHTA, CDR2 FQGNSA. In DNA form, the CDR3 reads TGTGCCAGCAGCTTAGAGAGACAGGGGGCCGGTTCACCCCTCCACTTT. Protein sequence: CASSLERQGAGSPLHF.